These 21 T cell receptor beta chains originate from one sample sequenced in a study of T-cell reconstitution after alpha-beta-depleted transplantation in children. Preparing the TCRbeta library involved the use of unique molecular identifiers. MiXCR, applied by TCRdb to the PCR reads, yields one record per CDR3 protein. The sample lists 700,000 to 950,000 distinct CDR3 sequences, less than 20% seen once, with approximately 5% in the top ten. The sequenced sample was PBMCs, mostly from graft donor cells, obtained 360 days after TCRalphabeta/CD19-depleted stem cell transplant. These receptors all stem from a male patient between 10 and 17 years old who had a stem cell transplant for acute lymphoblastic leukemia, so the T cells may come from the graft donor.

This clonotype was detected ten times or more. The rearrangement joins TRBV7-3 to TRBJ1-6; unclear D gene. Germline V CDR1 and CDR2: SGHTA, FQGTGA. This CDR3 comprises 14 residues. V lost 3 bases and J lost 0, with 3 bases in between. The CDR3 protein is CASSLTSYNSPLHF. CDR3 nucleotide sequence: TGTGCCAGCAGCTTGACCTCCTATAATTCACCCCTCCACTTT.

This clonotype has a count of ten or more. DNA for the CDR3: TGTGCCAGCACCAACCGGGACAGAGCGTACGAGCAGTACTTC. Its translation is CASTNRDRAYEQYF. This rearrangement joins TRBV12-3 or TRBV12-4 to TRBJ2-7; 7 nucleotides line up with TRBD1. V was pared by 7 bases and J by 4 bases, with 10 bases of the junction left unmatched. The CDR3 covers 14 residues.

The gene calls are TRBV5-1 and TRBJ2-7, with 8 bases that match TRBD2. V dropped 2 bases and J dropped 3; count of bases not matched to a gene: 10. From germline, CDR1 is SGHRS and CDR2 YFSETQ. The CDR3 sequence is 16 residues long. This CDR3 is CASSFFRLASNYEQYF. In DNA form, the CDR3 reads TGCGCCAGCAGCTTTTTCCGACTAGCGTCTAACTACGAGCAGTACTTC.

This clonotype has more than one count but fewer than ten. V gene TRBV6-1 combines with J gene TRBJ2-7; 8 nucleotides match TRBD1. CDR3 length equals 15 residues. Germline trimming cut 5 bases from V and 3 bases from J; bases unmatched to any gene: 9. CDR1 is MNHNS, CDR2 SASEGT, per germline. This CDR3 is CASSPQDRANYEQYF. CDR3 in DNA: TGTGCCAGCAGTCCCCAGGACAGGGCGAACTACGAGCAGTACTTC.

The rearrangement joins TRBV7-6 to TRBJ2-3; no reliable D call. Trimming shortened V by 4 bases and J by 1 base, and 12 bases separated the two germline ends. Per germline, CDR1 SGHVS and CDR2 FNYEAQ. This CDR3 has 15 residues. CDR3 coding DNA: TGTGCCAGCAGCTCCCCTATGAGTGGCACAGATACGCAGTATTTT. Translating it yields CASSSPMSGTDTQYF.

This clonotype was found a few times. This chain joins TRBV20-1 and TRBJ2-1; a possible D gene is TRBD2 (6 bases). Germline CDR1 is DFQATT and CDR2 is SNEGSKA (reference sequence). The CDR3 runs 14 residues. The ends were cut back, 7 bases at V and 0 bases at J, with 13 bases in the middle. This chain's CDR3 is CSGKAGSSYNEQFF. In DNA form, the CDR3 reads TGCAGTGGTAAGGCCGGGAGCTCCTACAATGAGCAGTTCTTC.

This clonotype was counted many times. The chain carries TRBV5-1 and TRBJ2-2; D is possibly TRBD1 (6 bases). The ends were cut back, 2 bases at V and 1 base at J, with 9 bases in the middle. The CDR3 is made up of 15 amino acids. Germline CDR1 SGHRS, CDR2 YFSETQ. The CDR3 sequence is CASSFGQMNTGELFF. The CDR3 region has the DNA TGCGCCAGCAGCTTTGGACAGATGAACACCGGGGAGCTGTTTTTT.

The table lists this clonotype with a few counts. V gene TRBV29-1 combines with J gene TRBJ2-1; D perhaps matches TRBD1 (5 bases). V was trimmed by 4 bases and J by 0 bases, leaving 10 bases between them. CDR1 is SQVTM, CDR2 ANQGSEA, per germline. The CDR3 spans 14 residues. CDR3 protein: CSVAGQSSYNEQFF. The CDR3 DNA reads as TGCAGCGTTGCAGGGCAGAGCTCCTACAATGAGCAGTTCTTC.

This chain connects TRBV20-1 to TRBJ1-2; a weak D match, TRBD1 (5 bases). Looked up from germline, CDR1 is DFQATT and CDR2 is SNEGSKA (reference sequence). This CDR3 spans 13 amino acids. V gave up 6 bases and J gave up 4 bases, with 15 bases separating them. CDR3 region: CSAAGTLVYGYTF. CDR3 nucleotide sequence: TGCAGTGCGGCCGGGACGCTCGTCTATGGCTACACCTTC.

This clonotype occurred a few times. The J gene is TRBJ1-1, the V gene TRBV7-6; perhaps TRBD1 as D (6 bases). This CDR3 has 16 amino acids. Trimming stripped 3 bases from V and 10 bases from J, with 24 bases between. Germline values: CDR1 SGHVS, CDR2 FNYEAQ. CDR3 bases: TGTGCCAGCAGCTTGGATAGAATGGACAGTCGACCCACAGCTTTCTTT. It translates to CASSLDRMDSRPTAFF.

This clonotype has more than one count but fewer than ten. CDR3 DNA: TGTGCCAGCAGCCAAGGAGCCTGGGACAGGGGAAGGGCTTTCTTT. Its translation is CASSQGAWDRGRAFF. This sequence joins TRBV3-1 and TRBJ1-1; 10 bases map to TRBD1. The length of the CDR3 is 15 residues. Trimming cost V 1 base and J 11 bases; bases outside gene matches: 10. CDR1 LGHDT and CDR2 YNNKEL come from the germline V gene (reference sequence).

This clonotype was counted ten times or more. Here the CDR3 reads CASSSSSGRTHNEQFF. The CDR3 DNA sequence: TGCGCCAGCAGCTCGTCTAGCGGGAGAACCCACAATGAGCAGTTCTTC. The V gene is TRBV5-1, the J gene TRBJ2-1; TRBD2 aligns across 10 bases. This CDR3 spans 16 amino acids. The V gene end was trimmed by 3 bases and the J gene end by 5 bases; junction bases not matched to a gene: 8. The V gene's germline CDR1 is SGHRS and CDR2 YFSETQ.

The chain is built from TRBV4-1 and TRBJ2-7; D remains unclear. Looked up from germline, CDR1 is MGHRA and CDR2 is YSYEKL. V dropped 1 base and J dropped 7 bases, with 11 bases sitting between them. CDR3 length: 13 residues. CDR3 bases: TGCGCCAGCAGCCAAGTACAACTGGGGGAGCAGTACTTC. It translates to CASSQVQLGEQYF.

This clonotype came up a few times. The rearrangement links TRBV5-1 to TRBJ2-7; D unresolved. Germline CDR1 reads SGHRS; CDR2 reads YFSETQ. With 0 bases removed from V and 1 base from J, the gap between germline ends came to 11 bases. This CDR3 is built from 15 residues. This CDR3 reads CASSLASIGSYEQYF. The CDR3, as DNA: TGCGCCAGCAGCTTGGCATCAATCGGATCCTACGAGCAGTACTTC.

This clonotype was seen a few times. V and J are TRBV12-3 or TRBV12-4 and TRBJ2-1, with D unclear. The V gene lost 6 bases and the J gene lost 6 bases, with 18 bases spanning the gap. The length of the CDR3 is 15 residues. CDR3 in amino acids: CASRWGLMFRNEQFF. DNA of the CDR3: TGTGCCAGCAGATGGGGTCTAATGTTCCGCAATGAGCAGTTCTTC.

This clonotype has a count of ten or more. This rearrangement joins TRBV20-1 to TRBJ2-5; D is ambiguous. The CDR3 extends over 9 amino acids. Germline V gene data show CDR1 as DFQATT and CDR2 as SNEGSKA (reference sequence). V dropped 5 bases and J dropped 5 bases, with 3 bases sitting between them. The CDR3 DNA is TGCAGTGCTGGGGAGACCCAGTACTTC. It translates to CSAGETQYF.

This clonotype was observed a few times. CDR3 sequence: CASSHQLLGSYEQYF. For the CDR3, the DNA is TGTGCCAGCAGCCACCAACTCTTGGGGTCCTACGAGCAGTACTTC. The chain couples TRBV12-3 or TRBV12-4 to TRBJ2-7; D is ambiguous. The length of the CDR3 is 15 residues. With 6 bases removed from V and 1 base from J, the gap between germline ends came to 16 bases.

This sequence joins TRBV12-3 or TRBV12-4 and TRBJ2-3; D might be TRBD2 (6 bases). The germline V and J ends were trimmed by 2 bases and 4 bases, with 16 bases remaining between them. The CDR3 sequence is 16 residues long. CDR3 in amino acids: CASSLYPRDLSDTQYF. DNA of the CDR3: TGTGCCAGCAGTTTATACCCCAGGGACTTATCAGATACGCAGTATTTT.

V gene TRBV7-9 combines with J gene TRBJ1-2, with D maybe TRBD1 (5 bases). CDR1 and CDR2 from the germline V gene are SEHNR and FQNEAQ (reference sequence). Trimming pared 4 bases from V and 4 bases from J, leaving 19 bases between. CDR3 size: 16 residues. DNA of the CDR3: TGTGCCAGCAGCTGGGACCGCATACCTGATCCCTATGGCTACACCTTC. It specifies CASSWDRIPDPYGYTF.

This clonotype was detected a few times. This CDR3 is CASRGVEGSEAFF. CDR3 nucleotide sequence: TGTGCCAGCAGAGGGGTCGAGGGGTCTGAAGCTTTCTTT. V and J are TRBV9 and TRBJ1-1; a weak D match, TRBD1 (5 bases). The V end was cut by 5 bases, the J end by 6 bases, with 14 bases between. Germline V CDR1 and CDR2: SGDLS, YYNGEE. The CDR3 runs to 13 residues.

Comment on this clonotype: This CDR3 is missing its conserved last phenylalanine or tryptophan, likely due to a read error. The chain employs TRBV7-8 and TRBJ2-7, with 8 bases lining up with TRBD1. Unmatched junction bases numbered 4, after V lost 3 bases and J lost 6 bases. The length of the CDR3 is 13 residues. Germline assignment: CDR1 SGHVS and CDR2 FQNEAQ. DNA for the CDR3: TGTGCCAGCAGCTTGGACAGGGTCTCCGAGCAGTACTGC. It yields the protein CASSLDRVSEQYC.